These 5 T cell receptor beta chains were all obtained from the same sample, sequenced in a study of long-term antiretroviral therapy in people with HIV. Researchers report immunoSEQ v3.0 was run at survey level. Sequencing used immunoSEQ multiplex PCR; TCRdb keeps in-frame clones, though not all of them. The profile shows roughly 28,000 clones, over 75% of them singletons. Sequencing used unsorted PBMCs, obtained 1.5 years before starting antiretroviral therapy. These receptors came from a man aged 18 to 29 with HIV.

CDR3 loop: CASSTWGQDKYF. Written as DNA, the CDR3 is TGTGCCAGCAGCACGTGGGGACAGGACAAGTACTTC. The genes are TRBV7-2 and TRBJ2-7; TRBD1 agrees at 8 bases. The CDR3 spans 12 residues. After removal of 5 bases from V and 11 bases from J, the junction contained 8 bases not matched to a gene. Germline values: CDR1 SGHTA, CDR2 FQGNSA.

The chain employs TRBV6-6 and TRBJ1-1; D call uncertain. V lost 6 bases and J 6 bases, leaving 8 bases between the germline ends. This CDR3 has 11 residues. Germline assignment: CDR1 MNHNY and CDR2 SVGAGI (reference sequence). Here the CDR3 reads CASRTGSEAFF. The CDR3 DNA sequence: TGTGCCAGCAGGACGGGGTCTGAAGCTTTCTTT.

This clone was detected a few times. The CDR3 DNA reads as TGTGCCAGCGGGGACAGCTACACTGAAGCTTTCTTT. It codes for CASGDSYTEAFF. The chain employs TRBV28 and TRBJ1-1; TRBD1 matches at 7 bases. With V trimmed by 8 bases and J by 3 bases, 3 bases remained unmatched. There are 12 residues in the CDR3. Per the germline V gene, CDR1 is MDHEN and CDR2 is SYDVKM.

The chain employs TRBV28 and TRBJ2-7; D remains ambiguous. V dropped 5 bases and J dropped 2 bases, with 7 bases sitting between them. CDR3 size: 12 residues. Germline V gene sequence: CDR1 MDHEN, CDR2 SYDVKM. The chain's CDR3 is CASSPRAYEQYF. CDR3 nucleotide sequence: TGTGCCAGCAGTCCCCGCGCCTACGAGCAGTACTTC.

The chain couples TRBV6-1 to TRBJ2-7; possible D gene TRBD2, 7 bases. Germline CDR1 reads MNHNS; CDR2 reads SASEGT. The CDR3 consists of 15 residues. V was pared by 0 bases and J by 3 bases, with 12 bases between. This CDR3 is CASSEAGGGGYEQYF. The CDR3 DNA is TGTGCCAGCAGTGAAGCAGGGGGAGGGGGCTACGAGCAGTACTTC.